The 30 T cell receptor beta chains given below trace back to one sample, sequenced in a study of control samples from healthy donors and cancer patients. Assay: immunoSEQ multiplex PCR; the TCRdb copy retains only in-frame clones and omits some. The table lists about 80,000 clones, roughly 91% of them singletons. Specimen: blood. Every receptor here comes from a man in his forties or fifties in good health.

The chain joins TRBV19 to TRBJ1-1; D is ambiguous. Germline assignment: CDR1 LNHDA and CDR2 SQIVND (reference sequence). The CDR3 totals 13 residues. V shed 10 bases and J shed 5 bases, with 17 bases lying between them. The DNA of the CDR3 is TGTGCCACTGATGGATTAGCGGGAACTGAAGCTTTCTTT. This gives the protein CATDGLAGTEAFF.

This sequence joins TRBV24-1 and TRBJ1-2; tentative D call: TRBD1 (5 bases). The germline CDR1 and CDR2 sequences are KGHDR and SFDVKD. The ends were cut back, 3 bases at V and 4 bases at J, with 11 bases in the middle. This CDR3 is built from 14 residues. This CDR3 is CATSDQGAGYGYTF. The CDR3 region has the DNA TGTGCCACCAGTGATCAGGGTGCCGGCTATGGCTACACCTTC.

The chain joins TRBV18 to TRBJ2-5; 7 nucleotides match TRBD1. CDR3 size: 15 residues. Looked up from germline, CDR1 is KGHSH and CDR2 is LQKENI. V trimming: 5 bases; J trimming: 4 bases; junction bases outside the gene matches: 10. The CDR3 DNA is TGTGCCAGCTCATATACGGACAGGTCGGTAGAGACCCAGTACTTC. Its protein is CASSYTDRSVETQYF.

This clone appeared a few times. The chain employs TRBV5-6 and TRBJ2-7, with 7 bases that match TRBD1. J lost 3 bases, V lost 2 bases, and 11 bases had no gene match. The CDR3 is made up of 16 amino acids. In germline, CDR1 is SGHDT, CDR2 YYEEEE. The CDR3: CASSLKTGTVIYEQYF. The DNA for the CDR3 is TGTGCCAGCAGCTTAAAGACCGGGACAGTTATCTACGAGCAGTACTTC.

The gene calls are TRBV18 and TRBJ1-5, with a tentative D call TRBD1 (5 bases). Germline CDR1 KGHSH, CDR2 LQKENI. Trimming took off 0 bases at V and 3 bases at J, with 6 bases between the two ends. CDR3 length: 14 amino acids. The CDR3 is CASSPPGPNQPQHF. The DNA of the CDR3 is TGTGCCAGCTCACCACCGGGGCCCAATCAGCCCCAGCATTTT.

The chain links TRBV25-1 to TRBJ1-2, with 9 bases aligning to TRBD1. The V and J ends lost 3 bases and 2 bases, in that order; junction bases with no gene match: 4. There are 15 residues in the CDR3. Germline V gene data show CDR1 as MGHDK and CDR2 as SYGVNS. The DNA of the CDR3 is TGTGCCAGCAGTGAGAGGACAGGGGCAAACTATGGCTACACCTTC. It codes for CASSERTGANYGYTF.

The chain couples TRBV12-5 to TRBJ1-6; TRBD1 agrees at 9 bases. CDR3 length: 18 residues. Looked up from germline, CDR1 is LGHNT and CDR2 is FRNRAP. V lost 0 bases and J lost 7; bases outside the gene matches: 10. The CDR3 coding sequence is TGTGCTAGTGGTTTGGTACTTGGGGACAGGGAAGGGAATTCACCCCTCCACTTT. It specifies CASGLVLGDREGNSPLHF.

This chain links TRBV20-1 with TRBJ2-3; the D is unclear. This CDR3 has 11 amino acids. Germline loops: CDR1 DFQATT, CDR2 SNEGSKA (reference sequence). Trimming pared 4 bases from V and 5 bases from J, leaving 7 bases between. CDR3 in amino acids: CSATIGDTQYF. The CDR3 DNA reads TGCAGTGCTACGATCGGAGATACGCAGTATTTT.

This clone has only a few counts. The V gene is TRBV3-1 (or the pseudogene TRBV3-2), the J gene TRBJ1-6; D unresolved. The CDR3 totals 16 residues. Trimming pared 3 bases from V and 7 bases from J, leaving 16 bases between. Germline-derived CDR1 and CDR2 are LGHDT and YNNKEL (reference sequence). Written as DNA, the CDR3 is TGTGCCAGCAGCCACTACACGACGGGAGGGAATTCACCCCTCCACTTT. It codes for CASSHYTTGGNSPLHF.

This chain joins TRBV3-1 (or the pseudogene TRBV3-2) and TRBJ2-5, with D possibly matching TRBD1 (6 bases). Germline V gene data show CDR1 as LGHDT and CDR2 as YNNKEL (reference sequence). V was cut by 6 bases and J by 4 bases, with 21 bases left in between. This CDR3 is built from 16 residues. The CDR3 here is CASRPSIQGPGETQYF. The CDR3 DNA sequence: TGTGCCAGCAGACCCTCAATACAGGGACCAGGAGAGACCCAGTACTTC.

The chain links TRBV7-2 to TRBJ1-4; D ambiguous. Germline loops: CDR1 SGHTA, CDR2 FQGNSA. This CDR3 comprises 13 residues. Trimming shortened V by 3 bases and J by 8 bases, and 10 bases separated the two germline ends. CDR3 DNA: TGTGCCAGCAGCTTGATTCTGGGGGAAAAACTGTTTTTT. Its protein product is CASSLILGEKLFF.

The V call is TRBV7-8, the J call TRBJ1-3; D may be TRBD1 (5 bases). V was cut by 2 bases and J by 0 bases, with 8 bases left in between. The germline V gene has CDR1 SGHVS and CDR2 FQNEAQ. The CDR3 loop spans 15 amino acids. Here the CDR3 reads CASSLFQGSGNTIYF. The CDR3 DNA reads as TGTGCCAGCAGCTTATTCCAGGGCTCTGGAAACACCATATATTTT. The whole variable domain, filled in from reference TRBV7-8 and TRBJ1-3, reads GAGVSQSPRYKVAKRGQDVALRCDPISGHVSLFWYQQALGQGPEFLTYFQNEAQLDKSGLPSDRFFAERPEGSVSTLKIQRTQQEDSAVYLCASSLFQGSGNTIYFGEGSWLTVV.

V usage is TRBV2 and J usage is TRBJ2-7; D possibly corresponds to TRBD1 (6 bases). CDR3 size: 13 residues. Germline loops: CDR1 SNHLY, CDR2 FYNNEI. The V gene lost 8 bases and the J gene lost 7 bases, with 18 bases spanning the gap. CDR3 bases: TGTGCCAGCGAACAGGGAAGGTCGGGGGAGCAGTACTTC. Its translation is CASEQGRSGEQYF.

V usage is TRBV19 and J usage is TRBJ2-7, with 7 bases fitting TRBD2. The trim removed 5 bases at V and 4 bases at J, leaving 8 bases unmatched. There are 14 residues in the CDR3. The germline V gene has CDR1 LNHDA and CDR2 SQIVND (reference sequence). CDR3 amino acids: CASSGSGTSYEQYF. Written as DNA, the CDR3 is TGTGCCAGTAGTGGGAGCGGGACGTCTTACGAGCAGTACTTC.

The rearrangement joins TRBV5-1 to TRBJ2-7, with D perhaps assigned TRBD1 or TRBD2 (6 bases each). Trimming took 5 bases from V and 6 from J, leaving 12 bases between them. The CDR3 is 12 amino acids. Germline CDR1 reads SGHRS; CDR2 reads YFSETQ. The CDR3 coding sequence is TGCGCCAGCAGTGAAGGGGGGATCGAGCAGTACTTC. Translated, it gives CASSEGGIEQYF.

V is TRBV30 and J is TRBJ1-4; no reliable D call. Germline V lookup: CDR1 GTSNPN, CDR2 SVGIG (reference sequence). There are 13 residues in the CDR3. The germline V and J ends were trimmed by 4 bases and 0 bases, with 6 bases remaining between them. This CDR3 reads CAWKGATNEKLFF. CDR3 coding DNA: TGTGCCTGGAAGGGAGCAACTAATGAAAAACTGTTTTTT. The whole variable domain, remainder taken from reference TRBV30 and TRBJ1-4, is SQTIHQWPATLVQPVGSPLSLECTVEGTSNPNLYWYRQAAGRGLQLLFYSVGIGQISSEVPQNLSASRPQDRQFILSSKKLLLSDSGFYLCAWKGATNEKLFFGSGTQLSVL.

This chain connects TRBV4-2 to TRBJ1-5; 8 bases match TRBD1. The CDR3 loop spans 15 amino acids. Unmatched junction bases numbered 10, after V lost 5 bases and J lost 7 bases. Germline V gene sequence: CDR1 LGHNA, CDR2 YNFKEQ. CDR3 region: CASSSDRDNGQPQHF. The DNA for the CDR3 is TGTGCCAGCAGCTCGGACAGGGATAACGGACAGCCCCAGCATTTT.

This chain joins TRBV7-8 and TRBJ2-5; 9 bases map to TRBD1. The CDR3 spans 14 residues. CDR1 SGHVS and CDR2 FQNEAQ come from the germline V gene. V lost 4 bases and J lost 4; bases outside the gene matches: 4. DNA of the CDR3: TGTGCCAGCAGCTCCGACAGGGGGGTAGAGACCCAGTACTTC. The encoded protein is CASSSDRGVETQYF.

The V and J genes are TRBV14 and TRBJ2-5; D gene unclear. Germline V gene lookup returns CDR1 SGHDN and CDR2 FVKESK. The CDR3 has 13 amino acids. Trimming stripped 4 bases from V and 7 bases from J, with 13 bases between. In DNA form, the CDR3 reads TGTGCCAGCAGCCTCTTCGGCGCAACGACCCAGTACTTC. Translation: CASSLFGATTQYF.

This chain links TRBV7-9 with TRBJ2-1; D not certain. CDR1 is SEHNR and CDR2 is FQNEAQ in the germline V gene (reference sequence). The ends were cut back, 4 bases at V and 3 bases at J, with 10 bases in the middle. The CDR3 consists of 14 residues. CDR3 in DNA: TGTGCCAGCAGCTCTACTGACCTCTACAATGAGCAGTTCTTC. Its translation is CASSSTDLYNEQFF. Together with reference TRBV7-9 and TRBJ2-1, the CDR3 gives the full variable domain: DTGVSQNPRHKITKRGQNVTFRCDPISEHNRLYWYRQTLGQGPEFLTYFQNEAQLEKSRLLSDRFSAERPKGSFSTLEIQRTEQGDSAMYLCASSSTDLYNEQFFGPGTRLTVL.

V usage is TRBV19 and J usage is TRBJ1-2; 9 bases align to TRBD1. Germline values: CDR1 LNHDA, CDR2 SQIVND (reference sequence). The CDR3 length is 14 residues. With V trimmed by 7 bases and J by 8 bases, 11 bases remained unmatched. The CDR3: CASNPGTGRGGYTF. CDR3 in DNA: TGTGCCAGTAACCCCGGGACAGGGCGAGGGGGCTACACCTTC.

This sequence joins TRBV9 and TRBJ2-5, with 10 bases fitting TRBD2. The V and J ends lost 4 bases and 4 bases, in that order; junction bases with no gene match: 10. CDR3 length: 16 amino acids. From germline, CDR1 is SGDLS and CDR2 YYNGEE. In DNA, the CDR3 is TGTGCCAGCAGCCCACCCTCTCGGACTAGCGGAGAGACCCAGTACTTC. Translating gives CASSPPSRTSGETQYF.

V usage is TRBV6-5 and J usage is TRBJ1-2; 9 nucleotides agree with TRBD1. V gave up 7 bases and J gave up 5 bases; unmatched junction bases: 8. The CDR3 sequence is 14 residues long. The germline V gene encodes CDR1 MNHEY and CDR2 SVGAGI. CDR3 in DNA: TGTGCCAGCACTCCGGGACAGGGAGAGTATGGCTACACCTTC. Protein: CASTPGQGEYGYTF.

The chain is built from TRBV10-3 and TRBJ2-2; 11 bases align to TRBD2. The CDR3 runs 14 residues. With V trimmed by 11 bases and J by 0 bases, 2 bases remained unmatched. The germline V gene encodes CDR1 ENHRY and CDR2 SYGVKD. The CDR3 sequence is CAASGGTNTGELFF. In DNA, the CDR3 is TGTGCCGCTAGCGGGGGGACGAACACCGGGGAGCTGTTTTTT.

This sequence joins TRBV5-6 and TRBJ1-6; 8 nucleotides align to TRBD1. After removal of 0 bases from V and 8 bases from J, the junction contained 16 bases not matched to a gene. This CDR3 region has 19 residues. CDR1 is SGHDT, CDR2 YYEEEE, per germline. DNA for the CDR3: TGTGCCAGCAGCTTGGATAGACAGGGGTCCTACGGGTACTATTCACCCCTCCACTTT. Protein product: CASSLDRQGSYGYYSPLHF.

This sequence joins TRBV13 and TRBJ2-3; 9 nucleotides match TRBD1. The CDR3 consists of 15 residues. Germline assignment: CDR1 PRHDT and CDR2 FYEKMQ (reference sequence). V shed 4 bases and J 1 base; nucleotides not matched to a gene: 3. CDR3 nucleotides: TGTGCCAGCAGCTCCTGGGACAGGGGCACAGATACGCAGTATTTT. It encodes CASSSWDRGTDTQYF. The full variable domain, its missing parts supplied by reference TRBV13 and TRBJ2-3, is AAGVIQSPRHLIKEKRETATLKCYPIPRHDTVYWYQQGPGQDPQFLISFYEKMQSDKGSIPDRFSAQQFSDYHSELNMSSLELGDSALYFCASSSWDRGTDTQYFGPGTRLTVL.

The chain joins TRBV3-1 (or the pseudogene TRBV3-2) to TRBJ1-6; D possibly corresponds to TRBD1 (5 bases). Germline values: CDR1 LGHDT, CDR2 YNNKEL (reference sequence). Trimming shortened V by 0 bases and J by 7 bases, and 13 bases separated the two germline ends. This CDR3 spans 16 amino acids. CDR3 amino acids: CASSQDLRGGNSPLHF. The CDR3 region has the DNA TGTGCCAGCAGCCAAGATTTGCGTGGGGGGAATTCACCCCTCCACTTT.

CDR3 residues: CASSPRAGETQYF. CDR3 nucleotide sequence: TGTGCCAGCTCACCAAGGGCAGGGGAGACCCAGTACTTC. The chain recombines TRBV18 with TRBJ2-5; maybe TRBD1 (5 bases). Germline assignment: CDR1 KGHSH and CDR2 LQKENI. The CDR3 loop spans 13 amino acids. Trimming took 2 bases from V and 5 from J, leaving 9 bases between them.

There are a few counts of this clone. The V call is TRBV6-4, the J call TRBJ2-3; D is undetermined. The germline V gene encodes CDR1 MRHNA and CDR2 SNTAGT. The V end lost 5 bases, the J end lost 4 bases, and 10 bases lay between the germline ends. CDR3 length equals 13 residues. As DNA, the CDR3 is TGTGCCAGCAGTCGAGACGGCTCAGATACGCAGTATTTT. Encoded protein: CASSRDGSDTQYF.

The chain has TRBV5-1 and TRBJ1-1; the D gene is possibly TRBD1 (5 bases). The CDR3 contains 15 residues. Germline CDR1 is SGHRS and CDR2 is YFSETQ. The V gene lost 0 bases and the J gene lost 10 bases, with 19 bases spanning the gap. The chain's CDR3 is CASSLAGNPSTGAFF. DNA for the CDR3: TGCGCCAGCAGCTTGGCCGGCAACCCCTCCACAGGAGCTTTCTTT. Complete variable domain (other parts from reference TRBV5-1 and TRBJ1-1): KAGVTQTPRYLIKTRGQQVTLSCSPISGHRSVSWYQQTPGQGLQFLFEYFSETQRNKGNFPGRFSGRQFSNSRSEMNVSTLELGDSALYLCASSLAGNPSTGAFFGQGTRLTVV.